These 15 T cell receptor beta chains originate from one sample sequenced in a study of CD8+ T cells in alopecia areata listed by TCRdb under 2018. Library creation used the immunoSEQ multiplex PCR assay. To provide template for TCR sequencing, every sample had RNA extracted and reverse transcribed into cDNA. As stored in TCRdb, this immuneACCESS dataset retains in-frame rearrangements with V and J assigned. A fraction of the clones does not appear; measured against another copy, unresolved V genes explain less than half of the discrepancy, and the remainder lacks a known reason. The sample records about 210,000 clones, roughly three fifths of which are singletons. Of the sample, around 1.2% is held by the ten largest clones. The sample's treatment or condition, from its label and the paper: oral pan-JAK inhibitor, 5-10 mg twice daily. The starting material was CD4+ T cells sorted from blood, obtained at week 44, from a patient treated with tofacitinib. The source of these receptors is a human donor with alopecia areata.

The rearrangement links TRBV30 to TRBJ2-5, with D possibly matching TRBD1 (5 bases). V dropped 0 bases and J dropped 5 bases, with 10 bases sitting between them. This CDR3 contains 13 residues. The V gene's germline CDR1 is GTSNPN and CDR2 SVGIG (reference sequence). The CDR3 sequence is CAWSVLGRETQYF. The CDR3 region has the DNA TGTGCCTGGAGTGTACTGGGGCGGGAGACCCAGTACTTC. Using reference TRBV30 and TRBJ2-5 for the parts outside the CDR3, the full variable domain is SQTIHQWPATLVQPVGSPLSLECTVEGTSNPNLYWYRQAAGRGLQLLFYSVGIGQISSEVPQNLSASRPQDRQFILSSKKLLLSDSGFYLCAWSVLGRETQYFGPGTRLLVL.

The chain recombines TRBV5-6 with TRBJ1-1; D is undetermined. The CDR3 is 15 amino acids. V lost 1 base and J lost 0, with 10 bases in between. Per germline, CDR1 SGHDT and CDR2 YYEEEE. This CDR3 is CASSLSGIMNTEAFF. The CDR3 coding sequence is TGTGCCAGCAGCTTGAGCGGGATTATGAACACTGAAGCTTTCTTT.

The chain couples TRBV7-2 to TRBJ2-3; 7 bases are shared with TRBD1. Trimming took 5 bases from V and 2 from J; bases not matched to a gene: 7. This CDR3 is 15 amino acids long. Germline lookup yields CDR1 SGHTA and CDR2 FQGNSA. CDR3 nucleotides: TGTGCCAGCAGCCCCCGACAGGGAAACACAGATACGCAGTATTTT. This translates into CASSPRQGNTDTQYF.

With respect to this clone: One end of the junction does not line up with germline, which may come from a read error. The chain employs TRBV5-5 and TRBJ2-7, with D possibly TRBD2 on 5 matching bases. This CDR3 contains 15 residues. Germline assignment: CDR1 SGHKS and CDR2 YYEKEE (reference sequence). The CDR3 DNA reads TGCGCCAGCAGCCAAGAAACGGACTGGTCCTACGAGCAGTACTTC. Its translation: CASSQETDWSYEQYF.

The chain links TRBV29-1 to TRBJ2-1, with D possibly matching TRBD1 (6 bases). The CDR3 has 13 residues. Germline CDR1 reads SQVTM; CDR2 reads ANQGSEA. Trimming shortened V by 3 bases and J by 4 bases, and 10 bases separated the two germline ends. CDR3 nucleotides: TGCAGCGTTGACAGGGGTACGTACAATGAGCAGTTCTTC. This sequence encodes CSVDRGTYNEQFF.

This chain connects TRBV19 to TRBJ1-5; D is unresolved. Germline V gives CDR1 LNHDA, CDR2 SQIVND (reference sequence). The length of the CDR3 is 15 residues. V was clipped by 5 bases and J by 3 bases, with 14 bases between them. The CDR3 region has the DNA TGTGCCAGTAGTTTGGGCAGGCTAAACAATCAGCCCCAGCATTTT. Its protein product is CASSLGRLNNQPQHF.

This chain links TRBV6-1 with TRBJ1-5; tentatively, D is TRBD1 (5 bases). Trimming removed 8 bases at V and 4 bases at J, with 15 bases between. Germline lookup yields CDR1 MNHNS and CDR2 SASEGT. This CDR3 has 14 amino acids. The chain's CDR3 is CASSQAGGNQPQHF. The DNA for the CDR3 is TGTGCCAGCTCTCAAGCCGGGGGAAATCAGCCCCAGCATTTT.

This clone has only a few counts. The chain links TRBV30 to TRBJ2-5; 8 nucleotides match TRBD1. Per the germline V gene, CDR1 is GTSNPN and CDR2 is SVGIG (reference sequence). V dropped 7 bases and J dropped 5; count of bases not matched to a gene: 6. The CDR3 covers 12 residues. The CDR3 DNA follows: TGTGCCTCTGGACAGGGTGGGGAGACCCAGTACTTC. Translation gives CASGQGGETQYF.

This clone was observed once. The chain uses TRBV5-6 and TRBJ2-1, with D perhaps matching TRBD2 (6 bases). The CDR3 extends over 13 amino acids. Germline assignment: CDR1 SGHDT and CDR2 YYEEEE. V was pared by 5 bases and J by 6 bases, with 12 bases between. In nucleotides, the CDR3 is TGTGCCAGCAGTTTTCGGGGGATCAATGAGCAGTTCTTC. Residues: CASSFRGINEQFF.

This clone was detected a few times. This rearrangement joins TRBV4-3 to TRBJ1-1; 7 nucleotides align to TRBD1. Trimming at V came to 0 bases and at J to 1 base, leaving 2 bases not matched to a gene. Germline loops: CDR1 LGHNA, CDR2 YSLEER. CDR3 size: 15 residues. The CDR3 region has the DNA TGCGCCAGCAGCCAAGATTCAGGGGGGAACACTGAAGCTTTCTTT. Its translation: CASSQDSGGNTEAFF.

Here the CDR3 DNA reads TGTGCCAGCAGCCTCCAAGGAGCCGGGGCCAACGTCCTGACTTTC. The encoded protein is CASSLQGAGANVLTF. The gene calls are TRBV7-2 and TRBJ2-6; D is undetermined. The CDR3 sequence is 15 residues long. Germline assignment: CDR1 SGHTA and CDR2 FQGNSA. V dropped 5 bases and J dropped 4 bases, with 12 bases sitting between them.

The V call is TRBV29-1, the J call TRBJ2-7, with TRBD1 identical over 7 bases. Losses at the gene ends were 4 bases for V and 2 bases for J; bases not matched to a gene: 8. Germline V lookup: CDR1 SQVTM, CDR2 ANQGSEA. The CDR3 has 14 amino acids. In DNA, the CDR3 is TGCAGCGTTGCCAGTAGACAGGGCGCCTACGAGCAGTACTTC. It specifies CSVASRQGAYEQYF.

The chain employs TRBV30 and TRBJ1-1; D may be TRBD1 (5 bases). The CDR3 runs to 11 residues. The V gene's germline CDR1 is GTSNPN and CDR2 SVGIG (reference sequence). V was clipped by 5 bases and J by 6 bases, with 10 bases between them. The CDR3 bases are TGTGCCTGGGGGACGGGACCTGAAGCTTTCTTT. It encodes CAWGTGPEAFF.

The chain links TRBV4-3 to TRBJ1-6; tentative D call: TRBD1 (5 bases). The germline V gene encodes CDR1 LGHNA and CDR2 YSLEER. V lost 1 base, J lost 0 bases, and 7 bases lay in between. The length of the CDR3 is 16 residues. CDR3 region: CASSQVDSSYNSPLHF. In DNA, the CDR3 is TGCGCCAGCAGCCAAGTAGACAGCTCCTATAATTCACCCCTCCACTTT.

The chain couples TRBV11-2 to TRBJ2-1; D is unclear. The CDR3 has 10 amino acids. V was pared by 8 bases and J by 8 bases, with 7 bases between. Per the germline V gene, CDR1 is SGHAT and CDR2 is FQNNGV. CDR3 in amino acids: CASGYDEQFF. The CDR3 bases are TGTGCCAGCGGCTATGATGAGCAGTTCTTC.